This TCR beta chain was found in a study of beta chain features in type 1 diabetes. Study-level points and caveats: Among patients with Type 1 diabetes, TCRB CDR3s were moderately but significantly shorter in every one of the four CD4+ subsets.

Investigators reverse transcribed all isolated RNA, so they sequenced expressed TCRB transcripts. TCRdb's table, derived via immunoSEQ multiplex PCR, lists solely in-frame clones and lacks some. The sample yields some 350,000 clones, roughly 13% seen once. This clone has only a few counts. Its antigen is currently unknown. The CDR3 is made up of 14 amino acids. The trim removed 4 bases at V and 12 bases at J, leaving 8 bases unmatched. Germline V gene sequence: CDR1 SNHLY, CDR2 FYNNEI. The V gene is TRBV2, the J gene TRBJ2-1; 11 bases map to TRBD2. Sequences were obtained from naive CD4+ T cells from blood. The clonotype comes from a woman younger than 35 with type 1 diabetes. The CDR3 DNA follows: TGTGCCAGCAGTGGGACTAGCGGGTACCTTGGGCAGTTCTTC. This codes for CASSGTSGYLGQFF.